These 23 T cell receptor beta chains were all obtained from the same sample, sequenced in a study of T cells in Graves' hyperthyroidism and ophthalmopathy. Amplified TCR beta CDR3 regions derived from RNA transcripts. Using the HTBI primer set, a first-round RT-PCR was run on the TCR CDR3. TCRdb redid the calling of the multiplex PCR reads with MiXCR, one entry per CDR3 protein. This sample has about 420,000 distinct CDR3 sequences, with around 15% found just once. The sequenced sample consisted of blood. The receptor set was obtained from a woman aged 18 to 35 with Graves' hyperthyroidism.

This clonotype was seen ten or more times. V gene TRBV28 combines with J gene TRBJ2-7; maybe TRBD2 (7 bases). Germline values: CDR1 MDHEN, CDR2 SYDVKM. V dropped 5 bases and J dropped 3 bases, with 17 bases sitting between them. CDR3 length: 15 amino acids. CDR3 residues: CASSQLRGGFYEQYF. The DNA of the CDR3 is TGTGCCAGCAGTCAGCTAAGGGGGGGGTTCTACGAGCAGTACTTC.

Ten or more counts support this clonotype. The chain couples TRBV24-1 to TRBJ2-1; D perhaps matches TRBD2 (5 bases). V lost 5 bases and J lost 9, with 13 bases in between. CDR1 is KGHDR, CDR2 SFDVKD, per germline. The length of the CDR3 is 13 residues. CDR3 in DNA: TGTGCCACCAGTGCACGGACTGAGGGTGAGCAGTTCTTC. It encodes CATSARTEGEQFF.

The rearrangement links TRBV20-1 to TRBJ2-2; 7 bases are a match to TRBD2. The germline V gene encodes CDR1 DFQATT and CDR2 SNEGSKA (reference sequence). The junction had 8 bases not matched to a gene; V was cut back by 6 bases and J by 1 base. This CDR3 comprises 15 residues. CDR3 sequence reads: CSAIPGLRNTGELFF. Written as DNA, the CDR3 is TGCAGTGCAATACCGGGACTAAGGAACACCGGGGAGCTGTTTTTT.

This clonotype was detected many times. The chain combines TRBV5-1 with TRBJ2-1, with 11 bases matching TRBD2. Losses at the gene ends were 0 bases for V and 9 bases for J; bases not matched to a gene: 5. In germline, CDR1 is SGHRS, CDR2 YFSETQ. This CDR3 contains 15 residues. CDR3 sequence: CASSLVLAGVAEQFF. CDR3 sequence (DNA): TGCGCCAGCAGCTTGGTACTAGCGGGAGTGGCTGAGCAGTTCTTC.

This clonotype showed up just a few times. The chain has TRBV10-3 and TRBJ1-1; a weak D match, TRBD1 (6 bases). CDR3 length equals 15 residues. Trimming cost V 4 bases and J 0 bases, with 12 bases left between them. Germline V gives CDR1 ENHRY, CDR2 SYGVKD. The CDR3 sequence is CAISVGWTVNTEAFF. The CDR3 DNA reads TGTGCCATCAGTGTAGGATGGACAGTGAACACTGAAGCTTTCTTT.

CDR3 coding DNA: TGTGCCAGCACCCAGACTAGCGGGAGGAATGAGCAGTACTTC. Amino acids: CASTQTSGRNEQYF. The chain joins TRBV11-2 to TRBJ2-1; 13 positions agree with TRBD2. The DNA end lines up better with TRBJ2-7; the J call may be wrong. Germline assignment: CDR1 SGHAT and CDR2 FQNNGV. The CDR3 runs to 14 residues.

In its sample, this clonotype was seen many times. The chain combines TRBV5-5 with TRBJ2-3; D is possibly TRBD1 (5 bases). The CDR3 spans 12 residues. Trimming shortened V by 4 bases and J by 6 bases, and 9 bases separated the two germline ends. Per germline, CDR1 SGHKS and CDR2 YYEKEE (reference sequence). In DNA, the CDR3 is TGTGCCAGCAGCCGGACACGGGATACGCAGTATTTT. It specifies CASSRTRDTQYF.

The chain combines TRBV14 with TRBJ2-7, with no clear D. The CDR3 contains 11 residues. The V and J ends lost 3 bases and 5 bases respectively, with 5 bases between them. The germline V gene has CDR1 SGHDN and CDR2 FVKESK. The CDR3 DNA is TGTGCCAGCAGCCATTCCAACGAGCAGTACTTC. Its protein is CASSHSNEQYF.

Many counts were recorded for this clonotype. The chain recombines TRBV3-1 with TRBJ1-1; D is possibly TRBD1 (6 bases). V was clipped by 5 bases and J by 1 base, with 14 bases between them. Per the germline V gene, CDR1 is LGHDT and CDR2 is YNNKEL (reference sequence). There are 15 residues in the CDR3. In DNA, the CDR3 is TGTGCCAGCAGCGCTCACACAGGGACGAACACTGAAGCTTTCTTT. It specifies CASSAHTGTNTEAFF.

This clonotype was recorded many times. The V gene is TRBV12-5, the J gene TRBJ2-5, with 9 bases fitting TRBD1. Germline V gives CDR1 LGHNT, CDR2 FRNRAP. CDR3 length equals 21 residues. Trimming took 0 bases from V and 3 from J; bases not matched to a gene: 20. The CDR3 DNA sequence: TGTGCTAGTGGTTTGGTACCGGGGACAGGGTCCCCTGGGTCACGTAAAGAGACCCAGTACTTC. Its translation: CASGLVPGTGSPGSRKETQYF.

The gene calls are TRBV27 and TRBJ2-7, with a possible D match to TRBD1 (5 bases). The CDR3 totals 13 residues. The germline CDR1 and CDR2 sequences are MNHEY and SMNVEV (reference sequence). Trimming removed 10 bases from V and 2 bases from J, with 15 bases in between. The CDR3 sequence is CATGHRKAYEQYF. The CDR3 DNA sequence: TGTGCCACCGGGCACAGGAAAGCCTACGAGCAGTACTTC.

This chain connects TRBV7-6 to TRBJ2-5, with TRBD2 as a possible D gene (5 bases). The CDR3 spans 14 residues. Germline CDR1 and CDR2: SGHVS and FNYEAQ. V was cut by 1 base and J by 3 bases, with 9 bases left in between. The CDR3 nucleotides are TGTGCCAGCAGCTTAGGACTAACGAAAGAGACCCAGTACTTC. Residues: CASSLGLTKETQYF.

As for this clonotype: One base away lies a much larger clone, so this may be a sequencing read error. This sequence joins TRBV28 and TRBJ2-7; tentative D call: TRBD1 (6 bases). Trimming left V 6 bases short and J 6 bases short, with 18 bases between. Per germline, CDR1 MDHEN and CDR2 SYDVKM. The CDR3 is made up of 14 amino acids. The CDR3 loop reads CASSPQSRGREQYF. CDR3 DNA: TGTGCCAGCAGCCCACAGAGCAGGGGACGCGAGCAGTACTTC.

This clonotype was seen at least ten times. The rearrangement links TRBV28 to TRBJ1-5; 7 bases are shared with TRBD1. After removal of 3 bases from V and 7 bases from J, the junction contained 6 bases not matched to a gene. From germline, CDR1 is MDHEN and CDR2 SYDVKM. The CDR3 contains 14 residues. The CDR3 spells CASSLSSGGQPQHF. The CDR3 nucleotides are TGTGCCAGCAGTTTGTCGTCAGGGGGGCAGCCCCAGCATTTT.

V usage is TRBV28 and J usage is TRBJ1-4, with a weak D call TRBD1 (6 bases). V lost 4 bases and J lost 0, with 12 bases in between. CDR3 length: 16 amino acids. CDR1 and CDR2 (germline): MDHEN, SYDVKM. This chain's CDR3 is CASSSGKGATNEKLFF. CDR3 nucleotide sequence: TGTGCCAGCAGTTCCGGGAAGGGGGCAACTAATGAAAAACTGTTTTTT.

This clonotype was detected only a few times. V is TRBV5-1 and J is TRBJ2-1, with D hard to call. The CDR3 is 15 amino acids. Per germline, CDR1 SGHRS and CDR2 YFSETQ. The V gene lost 5 bases and the J gene lost 1 base, with 13 bases spanning the gap. CDR3 residues: CASRRLVGSYNEQFF. Here the CDR3 DNA reads TGCGCCAGCAGACGGTTGGTCGGGTCCTACAATGAGCAGTTCTTC.

This clonotype showed up many times. The V call is TRBV25-1, the J call TRBJ1-1, with no clear D. The CDR3 contains 12 residues. Trimming took off 6 bases at V and 1 base at J, with 6 bases between the two ends. Looked up from germline, CDR1 is MGHDK and CDR2 is SYGVNS. This chain's CDR3 is CASSRKNTEAFF. CDR3 DNA: TGTGCCAGCAGCCGGAAGAACACTGAAGCTTTCTTT.

The V and J genes are TRBV9 and TRBJ2-7; TRBD2 is a possible D gene (6 bases). The CDR3 has 16 residues. In germline, CDR1 is SGDLS, CDR2 YYNGEE. V dropped 0 bases and J dropped 5 bases, with 18 bases sitting between them. This CDR3 reads CASSVDGGRLENEQYF. CDR3 nucleotides: TGTGCCAGCAGCGTAGATGGAGGGCGACTGGAAAACGAGCAGTACTTC.

The rearrangement links TRBV19 to TRBJ1-6; TRBD1 agrees at 9 bases. V trimming: 10 bases; J trimming: 7 bases; junction bases outside the gene matches: 5. This CDR3 has 13 amino acids. Germline CDR1 is LNHDA and CDR2 is SQIVND (reference sequence). CDR3 loop: CATTDRGNSPLHF. The DNA for the CDR3 is TGTGCCACCACGGACAGGGGCAATTCACCCCTCCACTTT.

This clonotype was seen at least ten times. The chain has TRBV20-1 and TRBJ2-5; 10 nucleotides align to TRBD2. The V gene's germline CDR1 is DFQATT and CDR2 SNEGSKA (reference sequence). The CDR3 has 15 residues. V lost 2 bases, J lost 4 bases, and 7 bases stayed unmatched. CDR3 in DNA: TGCAGTGCTAGAAGTCTCGCTAGCGGGAGAGAGACCCAGTACTTC. Translation: CSARSLASGRETQYF.

This clonotype was picked up many times. V is TRBV11-2 and J is TRBJ1-1; 7 bases are a match to TRBD1. Germline assignment: CDR1 SGHAT and CDR2 FQNNGV. Germline trimming cut 6 bases from V and 4 bases from J; bases unmatched to any gene: 8. This CDR3 has 14 residues. CDR3 nucleotides: TGTGCCAGCAGTCCAGCAGGGGGAGTCACTGAAGCTTTCTTT. Residues: CASSPAGGVTEAFF.

This clonotype was observed at least ten times. J is TRBJ2-1 and V is TRBV5-8; TRBD2 matches at 8 bases. With V trimmed by 4 bases and J by 7 bases, 10 bases remained unmatched. This CDR3 is 15 amino acids long. The germline CDR1 and CDR2 sequences are SGHTS and YDEGEE. The CDR3 DNA reads as TGTGCCAGCAGCCCCGGGAGGGAGTTATGGAATGAGCAGTTCTTC. Encoded protein: CASSPGRELWNEQFF.

This clonotype was detected many times. The chain combines TRBV7-3 with TRBJ2-7; perhaps TRBD2 as D (6 bases). V lost 6 bases, J lost 0 bases, and 15 bases lay in between. Germline CDR1 reads SGHTA; CDR2 reads FQGTGA. This CDR3 comprises 15 residues. DNA for the CDR3: TGTGCCAGCAGTCCTAATAGCGGTAGCTCCTACGAGCAGTACTTC. Protein: CASSPNSGSSYEQYF.